One and the same sample provided the 5 T cell receptor beta chains below, sequenced in a study of cytomegalovirus exposure and HLA in healthy donors. The primer mix had 60 Vbeta and 13 Jbeta primers. Assay used: immunoSEQ multiplex PCR; TCRdb lists only in-frame clones, some missing. The repertoire has approximately 77,000 clones, about 80% of them found once; the top ten carry 7% to 9%. The sequenced sample consisted of PBMCs. Receptors were obtained from a woman aged 40 to 55 in good health and CMV-seronegative.

The chain links TRBV5-6 to TRBJ2-2; 8 bases map to TRBD2. V shed 6 bases and J 5 bases; nucleotides not matched to a gene: 9. Germline assignment: CDR1 SGHDT and CDR2 YYEEEE. This CDR3 has 15 residues. The CDR3 loop reads CASTVGASGTGELFF. CDR3 nucleotides: TGTGCCAGCACCGTAGGGGCTAGCGGGACCGGGGAGCTGTTTTTT.

V gene TRBV28 combines with J gene TRBJ2-7; unclear D gene. The CDR3 is 14 amino acids. Germline V CDR1 and CDR2: MDHEN, SYDVKM. Trimming left V 7 bases short and J 2 bases short, with 15 bases between. CDR3: CASTPLRETYEQYF. For the CDR3, the DNA is TGTGCCAGCACCCCCCTCCGAGAGACCTACGAGCAGTACTTC.

This clone was seen just once. The V call is TRBV6-4, the J call TRBJ2-2; the D gene is possibly TRBD2 (6 bases). CDR1 and CDR2 (germline): MRHNA, SNTAGT. V was pared by 5 bases and J by 4 bases, with 11 bases between. The CDR3 has 14 amino acids. The CDR3 bases are TGTGCCAGCAGTTGGACCGGGGGCACCGGGGAGCTGTTTTTT. Translating it yields CASSWTGGTGELFF.

The V gene is TRBV29-1, the J gene TRBJ2-1, with TRBD1 as a possible D gene (5 bases). This CDR3 spans 15 amino acids. V was clipped by 4 bases and J by 1 base, with 14 bases between them. Germline loops: CDR1 SQVTM, CDR2 ANQGSEA. In DNA, the CDR3 is TGCAGCGTTGTCGGATCCAGGGTTTCCTACAATGAGCAGTTCTTC. Its protein is CSVVGSRVSYNEQFF.

Concerning this clone: Distinct nucleotide sequences in the sample also encode this CDR3. The chain joins TRBV28 to TRBJ1-1; D unresolved. The CDR3 is 12 residues long. V lost 1 base and J 3 bases, leaving 3 bases between the germline ends. CDR1 and CDR2 (germline): MDHEN, SYDVKM. The CDR3 sequence: CASSLLDTEAFF. DNA for the CDR3: TGTGCCAGCAGTTTATTAGACACTGAAGCTTTCTTT.